Below are 13 T cell receptor beta chains sequenced from a single sample in a study of siplizumab effects on memory and regulatory T cells (dated 2019 in TCRdb). The library was produced with the immunoSEQ multiplex PCR assay. This immuneACCESS table, as held by TCRdb, lists in-frame sequences with V and J called but not all clones. Of the missing ones, under half trace to an unresolved V gene in checked studies; the others have no known cause. A total of over 55,000 clones appear in this sample, 70% to 90% of them only once. The ten largest clones capture roughly 3.8% of the sample. The sequencing input was memory CD4+ T cells sorted from blood. The label giving this sample's cell subset or site can be read as: unstimulated CD4+ memory T cells. The receptors were sampled from a human donor in good health.

This rearrangement joins TRBV15 to TRBJ2-5; D gene uncertain. The CDR3 is made up of 13 amino acids. Germline V gene lookup returns CDR1 LNHNV and CDR2 YYDKDF (reference sequence). Trimming pared 0 bases from V and 4 bases from J, leaving 6 bases between. Here the CDR3 DNA reads TGTGCCACCAGCAGAGACCCGCTAGAGACCCAGTACTTC. Amino acid sequence: CATSRDPLETQYF. The whole variable domain, filled in from reference TRBV15 and TRBJ2-5, reads DAMVIQNPRYQVTQFGKPVTLSCSQTLNHNVMYWYQQKSSQAPKLLFHYYDKDFNNEADTPDNFQSRRPNTSFCFLDIRSPGLGDTAMYLCATSRDPLETQYFGPGTRLLVL.

V usage is TRBV18 and J usage is TRBJ2-1; D gene unclear. The CDR3 is 14 amino acids. CDR1 KGHSH and CDR2 LQKENI come from the germline V gene. Trimming pared 4 bases from V and 4 bases from J, leaving 11 bases between. The CDR3 DNA reads TGTGCCAGCTCACGTTCGGTGCTATACAATGAGCAGTTCTTC. Residues: CASSRSVLYNEQFF. The variable domain in full, with the rest retrieved from reference TRBV18 and TRBJ2-1, is NAGVMQNPRHLVRRRGQEARLRCSPMKGHSHVYWYRQLPEEGLKFMVYLQKENIIDESGMPKERFSAEFPKEGPSILRIQQVVRGDSAAYFCASSRSVLYNEQFFGPGTRLTVL.

The rearrangement uses TRBV4-1 and TRBJ1-2, with D unresolved. Germline lookup yields CDR1 MGHRA and CDR2 YSYEKL. This CDR3 has 11 amino acids. V lost 1 base and J 7 bases, leaving 4 bases between the germline ends. CDR3 sequence: CASSQVGGYTF. The CDR3 DNA follows: TGCGCCAGCAGCCAAGTGGGTGGCTACACCTTC.

This chain uses TRBV10-3 with TRBJ2-7; the D gene is possibly TRBD2 (5 bases). There are 13 residues in the CDR3. Between the trimmed V and J ends, which lost 4 bases and 4 bases, there was a span of 11 bases. The germline CDR1 and CDR2 sequences are ENHRY and SYGVKD. The CDR3 here is CAISATPGYEQYF. The CDR3, as DNA: TGTGCCATCAGTGCGACACCGGGATACGAGCAGTACTTC.

The chain is built from TRBV7-3 and TRBJ2-1, with D possibly matching TRBD2 (5 bases). V lost 3 bases, J lost 12 bases, and 15 bases lay in between. The germline V gene has CDR1 SGHTA and CDR2 FQGTGA. The CDR3 consists of 13 residues. CDR3 nucleotide sequence: TGTGCCAGCAGCTTGTCAAGCGGTGCGGGGCAGTTCTTC. This gives the protein CASSLSSGAGQFF. Supplemented by reference TRBV7-3 and TRBJ2-1, the full variable domain reads GAGVSQTPSNKVTEKGKYVELRCDPISGHTALYWYRQSLGQGPEFLIYFQGTGAADDSGLPNDRFFAVRPEGSVSTLKIQRTERGDSAVYLCASSLSSGAGQFFGPGTRLTVL.

The chain uses TRBV6-1 and TRBJ2-3; D is possibly TRBD2 (6 bases). This CDR3 is 13 amino acids long. Between the trimmed V and J ends, which lost 8 bases and 1 base, there was a span of 10 bases. Germline V gives CDR1 MNHNS, CDR2 SASEGT. CDR3 DNA sequence: TGTGCCAGCGCCCGCGGGGGCACAGATACGCAGTATTTT. This codes for CASARGGTDTQYF.

This chain connects TRBV5-1 to TRBJ2-7; no clear D gene. Germline V lookup: CDR1 SGHRS, CDR2 YFSETQ. The CDR3 runs 15 residues. The V end was cut by 2 bases, the J end by 2 bases, with 14 bases between. The CDR3 nucleotides read TGCGCCAGCAGCTTCTCAGCCGACCGTCCCTACGAGCAGTACTTC. Its protein product is CASSFSADRPYEQYF.

The sample holds a few counts of this clone. The chain carries TRBV9 and TRBJ2-5, with 9 bases lining up with TRBD1. This CDR3 has 14 residues. Germline-derived CDR1 and CDR2 are SGDLS and YYNGEE. The J segment lost 4 bases and the V segment lost 3 bases, leaving 4 bases of the junction unmatched. CDR3 residues: CASSAQGASETQYF. CDR3 DNA: TGTGCCAGCAGCGCACAGGGGGCTTCAGAGACCCAGTACTTC.

This chain joins TRBV6-5 and TRBJ1-2; D is perhaps TRBD1 (6 bases). The germline CDR1 and CDR2 sequences are MNHEY and SVGAGI. The germline V and J ends were trimmed by 6 bases and 6 bases, with 20 bases remaining between them. This CDR3 has 15 amino acids. The DNA for the CDR3 is TGTGCCAGCAGCAGGACAGAGACCCAGGGAAATGGCTACACCTTC. Translating it yields CASSRTETQGNGYTF.

CDR3 in amino acids: CATRLGTDTEAFF. CDR3 coding DNA: TGCGCCACCCGTCTAGGCACGGACACTGAAGCTTTCTTT. This chain uses TRBV5-1 with TRBJ1-1, with no clear D. V lost 9 bases to trimming and J lost 3 bases, with 15 bases between them. CDR1 is SGHRS and CDR2 is YFSETQ in the germline V gene. The CDR3 totals 13 residues.

The V and J genes are TRBV19 and TRBJ2-3, with TRBD1 matching 11 bases. This CDR3 spans 19 amino acids. The trim removed 6 bases at V and 1 base at J, leaving 15 bases unmatched. Germline lookup yields CDR1 LNHDA and CDR2 SQIVND (reference sequence). The CDR3 DNA sequence: TGTGCCAGTAGAGTCCTACCGGGACAGGGGGGCGATGGCACAGATACGCAGTATTTT. Translating gives CASRVLPGQGGDGTDTQYF. Full variable domain (rest looked up from reference TRBV19 and TRBJ2-3): DGGITQSPKYLFRKEGQNVTLSCEQNLNHDAMYWYRQDPGQGLRLIYYSQIVNDFQKGDIAEGYSVSREKKESFPLTVTSAQKNPTAFYLCASRVLPGQGGDGTDTQYFGPGTRLTVL.

The chain employs TRBV29-1 and TRBJ1-1; D may be TRBD1 (5 bases). CDR3 length: 12 residues. Germline CDR1 reads SQVTM; CDR2 reads ANQGSEA. The V end lost 6 bases, the J end lost 6 bases, and 14 bases lay between the germline ends. In DNA, the CDR3 is TGCAGCGTATACGGGACGGAGGCTGAAGCTTTCTTT. Translated, it gives CSVYGTEAEAFF.

The chain joins TRBV2 to TRBJ1-1; no clear D gene. Germline CDR1 and CDR2: SNHLY and FYNNEI. With 3 bases removed from V and 0 bases from J, the gap between germline ends came to 5 bases. The CDR3 is made up of 13 amino acids. CDR3 sequence (DNA): TGTGCCAGCAGTGAGAGCATGAACACTGAAGCTTTCTTT. Protein sequence: CASSESMNTEAFF.